This TCR beta chain was captured in a study of read filtering for tumor transcriptome and immune sequencing. Overall study: By R-ISS, stages I, II and III held around 8, 15 and 7 patients. RNA-seq yielded only about 75 to 1273 TCR reads, IR-seq about 4 to 10.27 million. DNase treatment preceded whole-transcriptome library preparation. Overall study results and limits: Sorted CD138-negative bone marrow cells were not purified T cells.

From about 400 ng of RNA, a library with molecular barcoded alpha/delta and beta/gamma adaptors was made. TCRdb reanalysed the reads using MiXCR and keeps one entry per CDR3 protein. In the table there are 46,000 or so distinct CDR3 sequences, approximately 18% of which are singletons. This clonotype was counted at least ten times. Its target is not known. This CDR3 has 15 residues. The J segment lost 5 bases and the V segment lost 2 bases, leaving 8 bases of the junction unmatched. CDR1 is MNHNS and CDR2 is SASEGT in the germline V gene. J is TRBJ1-1 and V is TRBV6-1, with 7 bases lining up with TRBD1. The clonotype originates from a donor at least 40 years old with multiple myeloma. Source material: a population of CD138-negative cells sorted from bone marrow. The CDR3 protein is CASSELRQGGTEAFF. The DNA of the CDR3 is TGTGCCAGCAGTGAACTTAGACAGGGAGGGACTGAAGCTTTCTTT.